Described below is a single T cell receptor (beta chain) sequence and its context. Its antigen remains unknown. The germline V gene encodes CDR1 KGHSH and CDR2 LQKENI. This CDR3 is 16 amino acids long. Trimming removed 4 bases from V and 0 bases from J; junction bases left unmatched: 9. Using unique molecular identifiers, the investigators prepared the TCRbeta library. TCRdb called the PCR reads again in MiXCR, with one record for every CDR3 protein. The repertoire holds a few hundred thousand distinct CDR3 sequences, with roughly 30% as singletons. The sample originates from a study of T-cell reconstitution after alpha-beta-depleted transplantation in children. Study conclusions and caveats: By about two months after transplant, alpha-beta T cells reportedly arose from several hundred graft clones that had expanded.

The rearrangement links TRBV18 to TRBJ2-7; 7 bases fit TRBD1. The starting material was PBMCs, obtained before TCRalphabeta/CD19-depleted stem cell transplant. This TCR was sampled from a boy in the first two years of life with Wiskott-Aldrich syndrome, due to receive a stem cell transplant. The CDR3 DNA reads as TGTGCCAGCTCACTGCCCGGGACAGTTAACTCCTACGAGCAGTACTTC. This encodes CASSLPGTVNSYEQYF.